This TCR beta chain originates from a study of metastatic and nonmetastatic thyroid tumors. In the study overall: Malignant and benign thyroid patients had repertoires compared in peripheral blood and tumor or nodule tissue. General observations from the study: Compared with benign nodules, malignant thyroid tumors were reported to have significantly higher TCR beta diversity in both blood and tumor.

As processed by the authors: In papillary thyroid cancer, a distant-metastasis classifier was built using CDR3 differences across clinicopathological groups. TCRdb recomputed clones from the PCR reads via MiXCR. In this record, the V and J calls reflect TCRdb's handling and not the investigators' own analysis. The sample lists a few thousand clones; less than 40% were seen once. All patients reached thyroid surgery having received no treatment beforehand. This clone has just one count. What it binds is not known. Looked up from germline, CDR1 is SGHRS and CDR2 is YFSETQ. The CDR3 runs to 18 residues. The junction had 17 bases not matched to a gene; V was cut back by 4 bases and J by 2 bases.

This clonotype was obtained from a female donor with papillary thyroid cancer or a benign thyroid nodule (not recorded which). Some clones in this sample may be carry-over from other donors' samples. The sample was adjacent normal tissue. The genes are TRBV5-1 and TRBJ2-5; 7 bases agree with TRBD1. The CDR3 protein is CASSLGRGLGVRQETQYF. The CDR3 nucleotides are TGCGCCAGCAGCCTCGGCAGGGGGTTAGGGGTCAGACAAGAGACCCAGTACTTC.